This T cell receptor beta chain was identified during a study of response to subunit inactivated influenza vaccine. Each CDR3 protein gets one entry after TCRdb re-called the RT-PCR reads with MiXCR. The data show 530,000 or so distinct CDR3 sequences, with roughly 25% seen just once and less than 2.5% held by the top ten. For this clonotype: Antigen unknown.

Findings and caveats of the study: Authors suggested that a seasonal influenza vaccination recruits few new T cells each time.

Germline loops: CDR1 LGHNA, CDR2 YSLEER. V was shortened by 0 bases and J by 5 bases, with 12 bases between the two germline ends. The CDR3 contains 15 residues. The material was CD4+ T cells sorted from PBMCs, obtained about 5 days after vaccination. The chain carries TRBV4-3 and TRBJ2-3; TRBD2 might be the D (6 bases). The clonotype originates from a man aged 50 to 60 who received an inactivated influenza vaccine. The CDR3 loop is CASSQDWTKGDTQYF. The CDR3 bases are TGCGCCAGCAGCCAAGATTGGACTAAGGGAGATACGCAGTATTTT.